A single sample gave rise to the 22 T cell receptor beta chains below, sequenced in a study of T cell changes during pregnancy in multiple sclerosis (dated by TCRdb to between 2018 and 2020). The method behind the library was the immunoSEQ multiplex PCR assay. Sourced from immuneACCESS, this table was stored by TCRdb with only in-frame sequences that have V and J called. A share of the clones is absent; for the studies checked, an unresolved V gene accounts for under half, and the remainder has no known explanation. This sample gives 50,000 to 80,000 clones in total; 75% to 95% of them show up just once. The top ten clonotypes cover over 4.5% of the sample. The material sequenced was CD8+ T cells from peripheral blood mononuclear cells, taken before pregnancy. These TCRs come from a female donor with multiple sclerosis, enrolled in a pregnancy study.

The gene calls are TRBV13 and TRBJ1-3; D is possibly TRBD1 (6 bases). CDR3 length: 14 amino acids. CDR1 is PRHDT and CDR2 is FYEKMQ in the germline V gene (reference sequence). The V end lost 4 bases, the J end lost 3 bases, and 10 bases lay between the germline ends. The CDR3 nucleotides read TGTGCCAGCAGCTCCCCGGACAGTGGAAACACCATATATTTT. Protein product: CASSSPDSGNTIYF.

The chain employs TRBV27 and TRBJ2-3, with D possibly matching TRBD1 (5 bases). The CDR3 totals 11 residues. CDR1 and CDR2 (germline): MNHEY, SMNVEV (reference sequence). V lost 7 bases and J 7 bases, leaving 9 bases between the germline ends. This chain's CDR3 is CASTQGNTQYF. The CDR3 DNA sequence: TGTGCCAGCACGCAGGGAAATACGCAGTATTTT.

This chain uses TRBV19 with TRBJ1-2; no clear D gene. V was cut by 5 bases and J by 3 bases, with 10 bases left in between. This CDR3 spans 13 amino acids. Germline CDR1 LNHDA, CDR2 SQIVND (reference sequence). CDR3 sequence: CASSYGIHYGYTF. The CDR3 DNA reads as TGTGCCAGTAGTTACGGGATTCACTATGGCTACACCTTC.

This clone was seen just once. The chain employs TRBV27 and TRBJ1-2, with 9 positions matching TRBD1. The germline V gene encodes CDR1 MNHEY and CDR2 SMNVEV (reference sequence). The CDR3 is 14 amino acids. With 6 bases clipped from V and 8 bases from J, the junction kept 10 bases outside the gene matches. In DNA, the CDR3 is TGTGCCAGCAGGGGTTGGACAGGGGCACACGGCTACACCTTC. Amino acid sequence: CASRGWTGAHGYTF.

V usage is TRBV10-3 and J usage is TRBJ2-7; perhaps TRBD1 as D (5 bases). Trimming pared 0 bases from V and 4 bases from J, leaving 10 bases between. Germline CDR1 reads ENHRY; CDR2 reads SYGVKD. The CDR3 is made up of 14 amino acids. The CDR3 loop reads CAISESGNRYEQYF. In nucleotides, the CDR3 is TGTGCCATCAGTGAGTCGGGGAACAGGTACGAGCAGTACTTC.

The table lists this clone with a count of one. The rearrangement uses TRBV6-5 and TRBJ2-2, with D hard to call. Per the germline V gene, CDR1 is MNHEY and CDR2 is SVGAGI. The CDR3 covers 15 residues. Trimming took 6 bases from V and 0 from J, leaving 11 bases between them. The CDR3 is CASSSGLANTGELFF. The CDR3 DNA sequence: TGTGCCAGCAGCTCCGGCCTAGCGAACACCGGGGAGCTGTTTTTT.

The CDR3 region has the DNA TGTGCCTGGAGAAGGATATTAGAGGGGGCGCGGGAAAAACTGTTTTTT. Protein product: CAWRRILEGAREKLFF. This chain connects TRBV30 to TRBJ1-4; TRBD1 aligns across 7 bases. The CDR3 has 16 residues. V lost 3 bases to trimming and J lost 8 bases; unmatched junction nucleotides: 15. The germline V gene encodes CDR1 GTSNPN and CDR2 SVGIG (reference sequence).

The chain couples TRBV27 to TRBJ2-1; 10 nucleotides match TRBD1. Germline loops: CDR1 MNHEY, CDR2 SMNVEV (reference sequence). V lost 7 bases, J lost 6 bases, and 9 bases stayed unmatched. The CDR3 covers 15 residues. The CDR3 spells CASIMTGGLTNEQFF. The CDR3 DNA is TGTGCCAGCATTATGACAGGGGGCCTCACCAATGAGCAGTTCTTC.

The chain links TRBV5-8 to TRBJ2-7; TRBD1 matches 8 bases. There are 13 residues in the CDR3. The V and J ends lost 3 bases and 6 bases, in that order; junction bases with no gene match: 5. Germline-derived CDR1 and CDR2 are SGHTS and YDEGEE. The CDR3 DNA reads TGTGCCAGCAGCTATCGCAGGGGGCCCGAGCAGTACTTC. The encoded protein is CASSYRRGPEQYF.

This clone was detected a few times. CDR3 bases: TGTGCCAGCAGCGTAGCTAGGTCAGGGTTAGGCTATGGCTACACCTTC. Its protein is CASSVARSGLGYGYTF. The chain employs TRBV9 and TRBJ1-2; D perhaps matches TRBD1 (5 bases). V lost 0 bases and J lost 4, with 16 bases in between. The CDR3 loop spans 16 amino acids. In germline, CDR1 is SGDLS, CDR2 YYNGEE.

The V call is TRBV5-1, the J call TRBJ2-3, with TRBD2 identical over 9 bases. J lost 5 bases, V lost 0 bases, and 4 bases had no gene match. Germline CDR1 and CDR2: SGHRS and YFSETQ. This CDR3 is built from 15 residues. CDR3 DNA: TGCGCCAGCAGCTTGGATGGCGGGGGGGGAGATACGCAGTATTTT. This sequence encodes CASSLDGGGGDTQYF.

This chain uses TRBV13 with TRBJ2-3; 8 nucleotides agree with TRBD2. CDR1 and CDR2 from the germline V gene are PRHDT and FYEKMQ (reference sequence). V shed 4 bases and J 2 bases; nucleotides not matched to a gene: 2. This CDR3 comprises 14 residues. The CDR3 loop is CASSSGGDTDTQYF. In nucleotides, the CDR3 is TGTGCCAGCAGCTCGGGGGGGGACACAGATACGCAGTATTTT. Full variable domain (outside the CDR3, taken from reference TRBV13 and TRBJ2-3): AAGVIQSPRHLIKEKRETATLKCYPIPRHDTVYWYQQGPGQDPQFLISFYEKMQSDKGSIPDRFSAQQFSDYHSELNMSSLELGDSALYFCASSSGGDTDTQYFGPGTRLTVL.

This chain joins TRBV7-9 and TRBJ2-1; TRBD2 might be the D (7 bases). V shed 10 bases and J shed 7 bases, with 20 bases lying between them. Per germline, CDR1 SEHNR and CDR2 FQNEAQ (reference sequence). The CDR3 extends over 14 amino acids. For the CDR3, the DNA is TGTGCCACCACACCTAGGGGGGGTGGGAATGAGCAGTTCTTC. Translating gives CATTPRGGGNEQFF.

The V call is TRBV14, the J call TRBJ1-2; 10 bases agree with TRBD1. The CDR3 is 14 amino acids. CDR1 is SGHDN, CDR2 FVKESK, per germline. V lost 5 bases and J lost 1; bases outside the gene matches: 1. The CDR3 protein is CASSRDRGNYGYTF. The CDR3 coding sequence is TGTGCCAGCAGCAGGGACAGGGGTAACTATGGCTACACCTTC.

This sequence joins TRBV27 and TRBJ1-6; maybe TRBD1 (5 bases). CDR1 MNHEY and CDR2 SMNVEV come from the germline V gene (reference sequence). The CDR3 totals 12 residues. The V end lost 7 bases, the J end lost 7 bases, and 8 bases lay between the germline ends. The CDR3 nucleotides read TGTGCCAGCACTAAGGGGAATTCACCCCTCCACTTT. Its protein is CASTKGNSPLHF.

This rearrangement joins TRBV5-5 to TRBJ2-7; possibly TRBD1 for D (6 bases). V was shortened by 3 bases and J by 4 bases, with 17 bases between the two germline ends. This CDR3 region has 15 residues. CDR1 and CDR2 (germline): SGHKS, YYEKEE (reference sequence). In nucleotides, the CDR3 is TGTGCCAGCAGCTACGACGTGGGGGCGCATTACGAGCAGTACTTC. Protein: CASSYDVGAHYEQYF.

The table lists this clone with a few counts. The chain uses TRBV11-2 and TRBJ2-7; a weak D match, TRBD2 (5 bases). This CDR3 spans 15 amino acids. V lost 5 bases and J lost 6, with 20 bases in between. Germline CDR1 reads SGHAT; CDR2 reads FQNNGV. The CDR3 DNA sequence: TGTGCCAGCAGCCAATCAATCGGGGAGTACGCCGAGCAGTACTTC. Its translation: CASSQSIGEYAEQYF.

As concerns this clone: Other DNA sequences within the sample encode an identical CDR3. This chain uses TRBV7-9 with TRBJ1-1; D is possibly TRBD1 (5 bases). Per the germline V gene, CDR1 is SEHNR and CDR2 is FQNEAQ (reference sequence). The CDR3 spans 13 residues. Trimming removed 3 bases at V and 4 bases at J, with 9 bases between. The chain's CDR3 is CASSLGGSTEAFF. The DNA for the CDR3 is TGTGCCAGCAGCTTGGGGGGTTCCACTGAAGCTTTCTTT.

The chain employs TRBV6-1 and TRBJ2-1; perhaps TRBD2 as D (5 bases). The CDR3 is 14 residues long. The V gene lost 5 bases and the J gene lost 0 bases, with 8 bases spanning the gap. CDR1 and CDR2 from the germline V gene are MNHNS and SASEGT. The CDR3 reads CASSSRGSYNEQFF. The CDR3 region has the DNA TGTGCCAGCAGTTCTCGGGGCTCCTACAATGAGCAGTTCTTC.

This clone was seen just once. The rearrangement links TRBV29-1 to TRBJ1-4; perhaps TRBD1 as D (5 bases). The CDR3 runs to 14 residues. V was cut by 3 bases and J by 6 bases, with 14 bases left in between. The germline gives CDR1 SQVTM, CDR2 ANQGSEA. The CDR3 nucleotides are TGCAGCGTTGAGGTTGGGGCGGCGGATGAAAAACTGTTTTTT. Encoded protein: CSVEVGAADEKLFF.

The chain joins TRBV9 to TRBJ1-1, with D perhaps matching TRBD1 (5 bases). The CDR3 sequence is 14 residues long. Trimming shortened V by 4 bases and J by 1 base, and 11 bases separated the two germline ends. From germline, CDR1 is SGDLS and CDR2 YYNGEE. The CDR3 reads CASSPGGTNTEAFF. CDR3 sequence (DNA): TGTGCCAGCAGCCCGGGGGGGACGAACACTGAAGCTTTCTTT.

The rearrangement links TRBV6-4 to TRBJ2-6, with D perhaps TRBD2 (5 bases). Trimming removed 6 bases at V and 0 bases at J, with 18 bases between. The CDR3 contains 18 residues. Germline assignment: CDR1 MRHNA and CDR2 SNTAGT. The DNA of the CDR3 is TGTGCCAGCAGCAGACGGGGAGTCCCTCTCTCTGGGGCCAACGTCCTGACTTTC. It is translated as CASSRRGVPLSGANVLTF.